This TCR beta chain was recovered during a study of memory CD4+ T cells and cytomegalovirus serostatus. On the study more broadly: This sample comes from healthy Belgian adults, about 10 CMV seropositive, approximately 22 seronegative.

Single viable CD3+CD4+CD8-CD45RO+ cells were sorted as the memory CD4+ T cells. Serostatus was set by detecting CMV pp150, pp28, p38, p52 IgG. Trimming removed 4 bases at V and 2 bases at J, with 9 bases between. From germline, CDR1 is SGHRS and CDR2 YFSETQ. The CDR3 consists of 13 residues. Study-wide results and caveats: Suggested: most of the CMV-linked TCR signature lies in CD4+ memory cells. Repertoires predicted CMV serostatus with median bootstrapped AUC of 0.95.

About this clone: The antigen remains unidentified.

The protocol was immunoSEQ multiplex PCR, while the TCRdb copy is restricted to in-frame clones and leaves out a portion. The table lists some 57,000 clones, approximately 79% of them singletons. Sequenced sample: memory CD4+ T cells from blood. The chain is built from TRBV5-1 and TRBJ1-2; D unresolved. The source of this sequence is an adult in good health and CMV-seronegative. In DNA, the CDR3 is TGCGCCAGCAGCGCGGGCCTAAACTATGGCTACACCTTC. Protein: CASSAGLNYGYTF.